This T cell receptor beta chain was sequenced during a study of siplizumab effects on memory and regulatory T cells. The study's findings and limits: Suppressive activity of Tregs proliferating in siplizumab cultures remained unconfirmed. A naive or memory phenotype could not be assigned to roughly 80-95% of the proliferating CD4+ or CD8+ clones.

The length of the CDR3 is 12 residues. Germline CDR1 MNHNY, CDR2 SVGAGI (reference sequence). Deletions cut 0 bases from V and 11 bases from J, with 8 bases between. A note on this clone: The target antigen is unknown.

Per-sample assaying covered roughly 10^5 TCR templates. Produced via immunoSEQ multiplex PCR; TCRdb's table is partial and in-frame only. Of about 100,000 clones listed, roughly 94% are singletons. The clonotype originates from a human donor in good health. The chain recombines TRBV6-6 with TRBJ1-5; unclear D gene. The source material was Tregs sorted from blood. CDR3 DNA sequence: TGTGCCAGCAGTTACTCTAGGGCTGCCCAGCATTTT. Translation: CASSYSRAAQHF.